One TCR beta chain is described in this entry. Noted treatment: 19 received Ad26.COV2.S at low or high dose, single or two shots; about 5 received placebo; per-sample allocation not given. The samples were gathered on day 63 after the first injection of vaccine or placebo. This record belongs to a study of Ad26.COV2.S vaccination and SARS-CoV-2 variants. Study context: Ad26.COV2.S shots went into the muscle once or twice, 56 days apart.

Clones were read by immunoSEQ multiplex PCR, and TCRdb kept only the in-frame ones, dropping some. The sample has some 390,000 clones; 75% to 90% are singletons. Germline V lookup: CDR1 SGHRS, CDR2 YFSETQ. V shed 0 bases and J shed 9 bases, with 19 bases lying between them. The CDR3 has 16 residues. This chain connects TRBV5-1 to TRBJ2-1; D may match TRBD1 or TRBD2 (5 bases each). The source is a person aged 18-60 years who received the Ad26.COV2.S COVID-19 vaccine or a placebo. Specimen: peripheral blood, collected in a trial of Ad26.COV2.S vaccine versus placebo. The CDR3 is CASSLGDVPRSVEQFF. The DNA of the CDR3 is TGCGCCAGCAGCTTGGGGGACGTCCCCCGATCGGTTGAGCAGTTCTTC.